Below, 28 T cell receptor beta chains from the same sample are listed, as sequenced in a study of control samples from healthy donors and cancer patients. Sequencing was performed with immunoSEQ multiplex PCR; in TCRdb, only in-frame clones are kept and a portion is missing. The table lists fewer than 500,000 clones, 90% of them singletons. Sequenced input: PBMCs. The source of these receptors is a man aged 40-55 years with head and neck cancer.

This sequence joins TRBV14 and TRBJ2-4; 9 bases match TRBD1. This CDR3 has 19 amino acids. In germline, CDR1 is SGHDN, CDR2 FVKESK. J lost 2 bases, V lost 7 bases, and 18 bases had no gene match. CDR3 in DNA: TGTGCCAGCACCACAATCGGGACAGGGAAGGAGTGGACCAAAAACATTCAGTACTTC. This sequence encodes CASTTIGTGKEWTKNIQYF.

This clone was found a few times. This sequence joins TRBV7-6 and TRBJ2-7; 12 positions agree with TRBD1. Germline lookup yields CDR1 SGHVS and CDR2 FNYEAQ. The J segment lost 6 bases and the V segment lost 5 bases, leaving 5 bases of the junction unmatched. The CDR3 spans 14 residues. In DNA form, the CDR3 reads TGTGCCAGCAGCCAGGGACAGGGGGCGCGCGAGCAGTACTTC. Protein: CASSQGQGAREQYF. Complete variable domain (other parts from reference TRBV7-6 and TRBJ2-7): GAGVSQSPRYKVTKRGQDVALRCDPISGHVSLYWYRQALGQGPEFLTYFNYEAQQDKSGLPNDRFSAERPEGSISTLTIQRTEQRDSAMYRCASSQGQGAREQYFGPGTRLTVT.

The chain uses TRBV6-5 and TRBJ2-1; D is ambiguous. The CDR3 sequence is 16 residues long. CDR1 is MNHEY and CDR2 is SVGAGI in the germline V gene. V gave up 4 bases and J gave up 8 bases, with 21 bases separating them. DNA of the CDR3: TGTGCCAGCAGTTTAGTGGGCTCTCGTAGTCGGGATGAGCAGTTCTTC. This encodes CASSLVGSRSRDEQFF.

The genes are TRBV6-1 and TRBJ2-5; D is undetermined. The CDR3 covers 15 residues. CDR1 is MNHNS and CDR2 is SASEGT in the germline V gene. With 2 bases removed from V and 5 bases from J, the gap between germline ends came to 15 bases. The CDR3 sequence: CASSELPAQPETQYF. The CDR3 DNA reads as TGTGCCAGCAGTGAACTACCCGCGCAACCGGAGACCCAGTACTTC.

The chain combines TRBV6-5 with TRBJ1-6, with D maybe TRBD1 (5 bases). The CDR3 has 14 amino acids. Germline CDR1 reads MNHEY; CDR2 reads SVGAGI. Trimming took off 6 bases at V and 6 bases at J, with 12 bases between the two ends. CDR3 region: CASRVGAINSPLHF. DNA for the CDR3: TGTGCCAGCAGAGTAGGGGCAATTAATTCACCCCTCCACTTT.

DNA for the CDR3: TGTGCCAGCAGCCAAGCGGGGGGCCACAATGAGCAGTTCTTC. It is translated as CASSQAGGHNEQFF. The chain recombines TRBV3-1 (or the pseudogene TRBV3-2) with TRBJ2-1; tentatively, D is TRBD2 (7 bases). The germline gives CDR1 LGHDT, CDR2 YNNKEL (reference sequence). This CDR3 contains 14 residues. Trimming pared 1 base from V and 5 bases from J, leaving 9 bases between.

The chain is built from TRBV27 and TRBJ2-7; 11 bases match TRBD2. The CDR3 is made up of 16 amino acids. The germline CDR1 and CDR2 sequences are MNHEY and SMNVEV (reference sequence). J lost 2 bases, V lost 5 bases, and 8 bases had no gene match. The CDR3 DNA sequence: TGTGCCAGCAGTCCCAACCCTAGCGGGGGGCCCTACGAGCAGTACTTC. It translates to CASSPNPSGGPYEQYF.

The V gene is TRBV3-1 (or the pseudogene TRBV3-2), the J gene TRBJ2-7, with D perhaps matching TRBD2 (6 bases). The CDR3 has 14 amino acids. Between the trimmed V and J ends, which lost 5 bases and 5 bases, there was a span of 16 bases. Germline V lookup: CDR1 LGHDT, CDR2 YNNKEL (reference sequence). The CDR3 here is CASSLGGISDEQYF. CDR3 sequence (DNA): TGTGCCAGCAGCTTAGGAGGGATCAGCGACGAGCAGTACTTC.

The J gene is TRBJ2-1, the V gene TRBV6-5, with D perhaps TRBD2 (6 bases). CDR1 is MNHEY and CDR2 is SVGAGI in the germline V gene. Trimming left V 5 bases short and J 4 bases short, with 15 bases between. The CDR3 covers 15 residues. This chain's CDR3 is CASSRGGTGYNEQFF. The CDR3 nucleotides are TGTGCCAGCAGTCGTGGCGGGACCGGATACAATGAGCAGTTCTTC.

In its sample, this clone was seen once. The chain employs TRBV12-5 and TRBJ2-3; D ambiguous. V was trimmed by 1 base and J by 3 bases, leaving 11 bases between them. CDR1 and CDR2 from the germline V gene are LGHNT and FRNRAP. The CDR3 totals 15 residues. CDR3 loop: CASGLGQSPTDTQYF. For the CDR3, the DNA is TGTGCTAGTGGTTTGGGGCAATCGCCTACAGATACGCAGTATTTT.

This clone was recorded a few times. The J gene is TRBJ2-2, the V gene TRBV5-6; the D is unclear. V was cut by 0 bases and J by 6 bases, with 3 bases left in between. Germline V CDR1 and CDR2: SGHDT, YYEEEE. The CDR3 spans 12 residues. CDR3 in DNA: TGTGCCAGCAGCTTGGGAGCCGGGGAGCTGTTTTTT. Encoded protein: CASSLGAGELFF.

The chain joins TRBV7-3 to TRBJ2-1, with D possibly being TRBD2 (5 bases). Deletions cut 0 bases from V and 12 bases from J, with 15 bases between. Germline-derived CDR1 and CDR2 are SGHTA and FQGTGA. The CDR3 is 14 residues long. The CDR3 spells CASSLTGNSVGQFF. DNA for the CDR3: TGTGCCAGCAGCTTAACGGGGAATAGCGTAGGGCAGTTCTTC.

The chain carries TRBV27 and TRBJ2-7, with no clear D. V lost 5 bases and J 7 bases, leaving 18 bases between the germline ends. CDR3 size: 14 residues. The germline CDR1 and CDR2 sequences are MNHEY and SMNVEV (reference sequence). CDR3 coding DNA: TGTGCCAGCAGTCCTACGGCCCCTGGGATGGAGCAGTACTTC. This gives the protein CASSPTAPGMEQYF.

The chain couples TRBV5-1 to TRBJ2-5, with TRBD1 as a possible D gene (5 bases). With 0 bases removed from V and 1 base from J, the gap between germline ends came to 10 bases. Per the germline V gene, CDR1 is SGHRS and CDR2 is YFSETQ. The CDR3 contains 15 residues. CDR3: CASSLDGAFQETQYF. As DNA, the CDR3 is TGCGCCAGCAGCTTGGATGGGGCCTTCCAAGAGACCCAGTACTTC.

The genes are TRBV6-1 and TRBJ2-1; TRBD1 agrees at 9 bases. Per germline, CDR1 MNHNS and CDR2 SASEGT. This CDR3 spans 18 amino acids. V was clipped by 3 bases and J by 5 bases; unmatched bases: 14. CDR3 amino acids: CASSDAARVQGAHNEQFF. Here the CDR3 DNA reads TGTGCCAGCAGTGACGCGGCGCGGGTACAGGGGGCCCACAATGAGCAGTTCTTC.

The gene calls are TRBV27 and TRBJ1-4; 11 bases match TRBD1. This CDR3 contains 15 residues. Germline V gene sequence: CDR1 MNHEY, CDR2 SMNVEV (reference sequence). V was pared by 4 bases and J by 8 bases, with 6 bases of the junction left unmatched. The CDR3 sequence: CASSSVGQGEEKLFF. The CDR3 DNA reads TGTGCCAGCAGTTCGGTGGGACAGGGGGAAGAAAAACTGTTTTTT.

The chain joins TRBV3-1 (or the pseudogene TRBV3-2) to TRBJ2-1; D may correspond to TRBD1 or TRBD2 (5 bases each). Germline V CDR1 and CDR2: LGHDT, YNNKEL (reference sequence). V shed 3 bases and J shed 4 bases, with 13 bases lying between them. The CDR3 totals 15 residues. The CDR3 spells CASSQDRGQYNEQFF. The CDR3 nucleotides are TGTGCCAGCAGCCAGGACCGGGGCCAATACAATGAGCAGTTCTTC.

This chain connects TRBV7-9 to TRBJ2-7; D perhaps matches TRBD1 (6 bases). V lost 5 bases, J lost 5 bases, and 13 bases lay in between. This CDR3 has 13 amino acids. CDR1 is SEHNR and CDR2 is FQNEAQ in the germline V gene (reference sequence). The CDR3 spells CASSPVGDNEQYF. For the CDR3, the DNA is TGTGCCAGCAGCCCCGTGGGGGACAACGAGCAGTACTTC. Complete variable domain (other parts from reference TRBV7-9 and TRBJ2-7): DTGVSQNPRHKITKRGQNVTFRCDPISEHNRLYWYRQTLGQGPEFLTYFQNEAQLEKSRLLSDRFSAERPKGSFSTLEIQRTEQGDSAMYLCASSPVGDNEQYFGPGTRLTVT.

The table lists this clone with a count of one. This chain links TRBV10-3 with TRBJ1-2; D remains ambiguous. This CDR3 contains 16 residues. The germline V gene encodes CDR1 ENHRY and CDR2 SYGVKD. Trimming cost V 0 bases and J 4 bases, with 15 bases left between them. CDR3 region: CAISESIDSVSYGYTF. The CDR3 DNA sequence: TGTGCCATCAGTGAGTCGATCGATTCCGTGAGCTATGGCTACACCTTC.

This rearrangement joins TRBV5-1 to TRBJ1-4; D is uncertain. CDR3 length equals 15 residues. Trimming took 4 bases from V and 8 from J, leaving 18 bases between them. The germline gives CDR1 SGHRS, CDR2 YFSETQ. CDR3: CASSPGTVIREKLFF. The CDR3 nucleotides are TGCGCCAGCAGCCCAGGAACGGTGATTCGAGAAAAACTGTTTTTT.

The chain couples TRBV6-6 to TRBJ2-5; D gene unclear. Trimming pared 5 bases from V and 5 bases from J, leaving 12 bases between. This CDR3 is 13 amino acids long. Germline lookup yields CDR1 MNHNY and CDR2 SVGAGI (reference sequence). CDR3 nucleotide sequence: TGTGCCAGCAGTCCCTTTGGGCGGGAGACCCAGTACTTC. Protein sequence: CASSPFGRETQYF.

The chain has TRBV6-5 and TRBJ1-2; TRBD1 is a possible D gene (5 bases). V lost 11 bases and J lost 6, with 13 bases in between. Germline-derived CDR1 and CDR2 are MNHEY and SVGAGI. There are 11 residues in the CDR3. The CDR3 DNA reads TGTGCCGGAGAGACAGTCCATGGCTACACCTTC. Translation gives CAGETVHGYTF.

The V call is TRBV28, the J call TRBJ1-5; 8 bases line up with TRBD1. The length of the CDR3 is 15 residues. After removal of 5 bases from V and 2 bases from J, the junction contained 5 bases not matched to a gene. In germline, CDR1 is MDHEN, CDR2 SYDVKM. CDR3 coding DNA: TGTGCCAGCAGTCCGGACAGGGCAGGCAATCAGCCCCAGCATTTT. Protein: CASSPDRAGNQPQHF.

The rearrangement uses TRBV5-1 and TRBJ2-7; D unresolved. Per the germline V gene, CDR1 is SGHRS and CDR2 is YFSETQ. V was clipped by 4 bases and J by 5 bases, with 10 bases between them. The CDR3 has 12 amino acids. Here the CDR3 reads CASSPGGNEQYF. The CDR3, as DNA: TGCGCCAGCAGCCCCGGCGGTAACGAGCAGTACTTC.

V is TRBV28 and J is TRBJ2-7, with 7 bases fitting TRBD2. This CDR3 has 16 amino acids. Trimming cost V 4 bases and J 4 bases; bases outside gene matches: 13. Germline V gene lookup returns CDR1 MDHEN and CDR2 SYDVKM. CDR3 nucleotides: TGTGCCAGCAGTTCCCCGAGCGGGGCGGGAATGTACGAGCAGTACTTC. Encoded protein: CASSSPSGAGMYEQYF. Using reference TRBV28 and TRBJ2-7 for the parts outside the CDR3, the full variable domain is DVKVTQSSRYLVKRTGEKVFLECVQDMDHENMFWYRQDPGLGLRLIYFSYDVKMKEKGDIPEGYSVSREKKERFSLILESASTNQTSMYLCASSSPSGAGMYEQYFGPGTRLTVT.

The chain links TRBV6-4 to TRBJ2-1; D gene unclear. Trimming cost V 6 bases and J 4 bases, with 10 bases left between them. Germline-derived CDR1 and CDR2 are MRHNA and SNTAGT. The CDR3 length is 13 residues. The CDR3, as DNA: TGTGCCAGCAGCGAGGACGGATACAATGAGCAGTTCTTC. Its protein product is CASSEDGYNEQFF.

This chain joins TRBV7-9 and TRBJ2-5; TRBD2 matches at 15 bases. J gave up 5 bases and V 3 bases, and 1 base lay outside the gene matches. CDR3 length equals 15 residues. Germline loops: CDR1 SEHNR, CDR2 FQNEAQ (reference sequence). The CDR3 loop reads CASSFGTSGGETQYF. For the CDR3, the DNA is TGTGCCAGCAGCTTTGGGACTAGCGGGGGGGAGACCCAGTACTTC.

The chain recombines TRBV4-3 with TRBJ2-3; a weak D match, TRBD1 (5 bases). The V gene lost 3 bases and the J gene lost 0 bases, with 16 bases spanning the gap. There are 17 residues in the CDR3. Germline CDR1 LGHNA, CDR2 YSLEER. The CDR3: CASSQQRQPTSTDTQYF. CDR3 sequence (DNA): TGCGCCAGCAGCCAGCAGAGACAGCCAACTAGCACAGATACGCAGTATTTT.